The clone carrying this T cell receptor beta chain was picked up one time. Patients with uncontrolled infections, other autoimmune diseases, pregnancy or lactation were excluded. Diagnosis relied on clinical symptoms, serum thyroxine and TRAb, thyroid ultrasound and orbital computed tomography. Researchers amplified the TCR beta CDR3 regions from RNA transcripts. Using the HTBI primer set, a first-round RT-PCR was run on the TCR CDR3. From the multiplex PCR reads, TCRdb called clonotypes with MiXCR, one entry per CDR3 protein. The sample has 500,000 to 600,000 distinct CDR3 sequences, 40% to 50% seen once. The source of the sample is a study of T cells in Graves' hyperthyroidism and ophthalmopathy. The V end was cut by 1 base, the J end by 7 bases, with 30 bases between. Germline CDR1 KGHDR, CDR2 SFDVKD. There are 20 residues in the CDR3.

J is TRBJ2-5 and V is TRBV24-1; D perhaps matches TRBD2 (6 bases). This TCR derives from an adult woman with Graves' disease, either hyperthyroidism or ophthalmopathy (not recorded which). Material for sequencing was peripheral blood or thyroid tissue (not recorded which). DNA of the CDR3: TGTGCCACCAGTGATTTTCGTAGGGGACTTGGGGCCTCCCATGGGGGGACCCAGTACTTC. It specifies CATSDFRRGLGASHGGTQYF.